Below are 28 T cell receptor beta chains sequenced from a single sample in a study of T cells in narcolepsy. Repertoires were generated with immunoSEQ multiplex PCR, while TCRdb's copy carries only in-frame clones and drops some. The sample includes about 32,000 clones, 60% to 80% of them seen just once. Material for sequencing was memory (CD45RA-) CD4+ T cells from blood. All receptors derive from a human donor in good health.

V usage is TRBV27 and J usage is TRBJ1-2; weak D call: TRBD1 (5 bases). The CDR3 sequence is 12 residues long. V dropped 2 bases and J dropped 8 bases, with 9 bases sitting between them. From germline, CDR1 is MNHEY and CDR2 SMNVEV (reference sequence). The CDR3 DNA is TGTGCCAGCAGTTTAAGGGGTCTAGGCTACACCTTC. Encoded protein: CASSLRGLGYTF.

This clone has only one observation. The chain joins TRBV4-2 to TRBJ2-5; the D call may be TRBD1 or TRBD2 (5 bases each). With the DNA end fitting TRBJ2-7 better, the J assignment may be wrong. CDR3 length equals 16 residues. The germline CDR1 and CDR2 sequences are LGHNA and YNFKEQ. The CDR3 reads CASSQDVGGHVPEQYF. As DNA, the CDR3 is TGTGCCAGCAGCCAAGATGTCGGAGGACACGTCCCCGAGCAGTACTTC.

V usage is TRBV19 and J usage is TRBJ1-4; no reliable D call. CDR3 length: 14 amino acids. The germline V and J ends were trimmed by 5 bases and 7 bases, with 14 bases remaining between them. Germline CDR1 and CDR2: LNHDA and SQIVND (reference sequence). Here the CDR3 reads CASSPTPASEKLFF. CDR3 coding DNA: TGTGCCAGTAGTCCAACGCCCGCTAGTGAAAAACTGTTTTTT.

The chain has TRBV18 and TRBJ1-4; the match to TRBD1 covers 7 bases. With V trimmed by 1 base and J by 7 bases, 3 bases remained unmatched. Germline values: CDR1 KGHSH, CDR2 LQKENI. This CDR3 spans 14 amino acids. The CDR3 region has the DNA TGTGCCAGCTCACCACGATCAGGGGGTGAAAAACTGTTTTTT. Translating it yields CASSPRSGGEKLFF.

This clone was detected once. The chain is built from TRBV5-1 and TRBJ2-5; 8 bases fit TRBD2. The length of the CDR3 is 18 residues. J gave up 5 bases and V 1 base, and 16 bases lay outside the gene matches. CDR1 is SGHRS and CDR2 is YFSETQ in the germline V gene. The CDR3 DNA follows: TGCGCCAGCAGCTTGCCCCCTAGCGGGCACGGAGGGGTGGAGACCCAGTACTTC. Protein sequence: CASSLPPSGHGGVETQYF.

The chain is built from TRBV6-5 and TRBJ1-3, with TRBD1 identical over 8 bases. The CDR3 consists of 14 residues. Germline trimming cut 5 bases from V and 7 bases from J; bases unmatched to any gene: 7. Germline V lookup: CDR1 MNHEY, CDR2 SVGAGI. The CDR3 bases are TGTGCCAGCAGTCGCTCCGACAGGGGTAACACCATATATTTT. Amino acid sequence: CASSRSDRGNTIYF.

The chain has TRBV19 and TRBJ2-7, with 14 nucleotides matching TRBD2. Germline assignment: CDR1 LNHDA and CDR2 SQIVND (reference sequence). V gave up 6 bases and J gave up 5 bases; unmatched junction bases: 6. The CDR3 totals 15 residues. The CDR3 loop reads CASRPTSGRADEQYF. The CDR3 DNA is TGTGCCAGTAGACCGACTAGCGGGAGGGCCGACGAGCAGTACTTC.

The gene calls are TRBV4-1 and TRBJ2-7; 9 nucleotides align to TRBD1. Trimming removed 6 bases from V and 1 base from J; junction bases left unmatched: 13. The CDR3 has 17 residues. Per germline, CDR1 MGHRA and CDR2 YSYEKL. The CDR3 sequence is CASRQTDPGQGSYEQYF. The CDR3 coding sequence is TGCGCCAGCAGGCAGACCGATCCGGGACAGGGATCCTACGAGCAGTACTTC.

This clone turned up a few times. This chain joins TRBV11-2 and TRBJ1-4; no clear D. Germline-derived CDR1 and CDR2 are SGHAT and FQNNGV. The germline V and J ends were trimmed by 6 bases and 7 bases, with 12 bases remaining between them. The CDR3 sequence is 13 residues long. CDR3 sequence reads: CASSLAWSEKLFF. Here the CDR3 DNA reads TGTGCCAGCAGTTTGGCATGGAGTGAAAAACTGTTTTTT.

The chain joins TRBV28 to TRBJ1-4, with TRBD1 matching 8 bases. CDR3 length equals 15 residues. In germline, CDR1 is MDHEN, CDR2 SYDVKM. V gave up 6 bases and J gave up 5 bases; unmatched junction bases: 8. The CDR3 spells CASSPTDRANEKLFF. In DNA, the CDR3 is TGTGCCAGCAGCCCAACGGACAGGGCCAATGAAAAACTGTTTTTT.

The gene calls are TRBV5-4 and TRBJ2-7; 9 nucleotides line up with TRBD1. Germline values: CDR1 SGHNT, CDR2 YYREEE (reference sequence). The CDR3 has 15 amino acids. V lost 5 bases to trimming and J lost 2 bases; unmatched junction nucleotides: 8. The CDR3 loop reads CASSAGTGSTYEQYF. DNA of the CDR3: TGTGCCAGCAGTGCAGGGACAGGGAGTACCTACGAGCAGTACTTC.

CDR3 in DNA: TGTGCCAGCAGCTTGTTAAGCGGGTCCCGCTCTGGAAACACCATATATTTT. Its protein is CASSLLSGSRSGNTIYF. The chain links TRBV7-8 to TRBJ1-3; D is unclear. The CDR3 sequence is 17 residues long. V was cut by 3 bases and J by 0 bases, with 15 bases left in between. CDR1 SGHVS and CDR2 FQNEAQ come from the germline V gene.

The sample holds one count of this clone. This chain uses TRBV5-1 with TRBJ2-7; 12 bases line up with TRBD2. Germline CDR1 reads SGHRS; CDR2 reads YFSETQ. The J segment lost 4 bases and the V segment lost 2 bases, leaving 7 bases of the junction unmatched. CDR3 size: 16 residues. This chain's CDR3 is CASSLQPGTSGYEQYF. The CDR3 DNA reads as TGCGCCAGCAGCTTACAGCCTGGGACTAGCGGGTACGAGCAGTACTTC.

This rearrangement joins TRBV7-3 to TRBJ2-7, with D possibly matching TRBD2 (6 bases). Germline V CDR1 and CDR2: SGHTA, FQGTGA. The CDR3 extends over 15 amino acids. The V end was cut by 2 bases, the J end by 0 bases, with 11 bases between. The CDR3 nucleotides are TGTGCCAGCAGCTTAGGGGAGGTCGGCTCCTACGAGCAGTACTTC. Amino acid sequence: CASSLGEVGSYEQYF.

This clone was seen a handful of times. The rearrangement links TRBV9 to TRBJ1-2; D is perhaps TRBD1 (6 bases). This CDR3 is 14 amino acids long. Looked up from germline, CDR1 is SGDLS and CDR2 is YYNGEE. Trimming stripped 0 bases from V and 8 bases from J, with 14 bases between. The CDR3 DNA follows: TGTGCCAGCAGCGTAGACTCTGATAGGGGGGGCTACACCTTC. It specifies CASSVDSDRGGYTF.

Comments on this clone: The same CDR3 also results from other DNA sequences found in this sample. The chain carries TRBV20-1 and TRBJ2-1, with D uncertain. V was pared by 5 bases and J by 6 bases, with 8 bases between. This CDR3 spans 11 amino acids. Germline loops: CDR1 DFQATT, CDR2 SNEGSKA (reference sequence). As DNA, the CDR3 is TGCAGTGCTCCCAGAGGCAATGAGCAGTTCTTC. Protein: CSAPRGNEQFF.

The rearrangement uses TRBV11-2 and TRBJ2-7; 8 nucleotides match TRBD2. The CDR3 is 13 amino acids. Germline values: CDR1 SGHAT, CDR2 FQNNGV. Trimming cost V 5 bases and J 6 bases; bases outside gene matches: 6. The CDR3 spells CASSPRLASEQYF. DNA of the CDR3: TGTGCCAGCAGCCCCAGACTAGCGTCCGAGCAGTACTTC.

The V call is TRBV7-9, the J call TRBJ2-5; TRBD2 might be the D (6 bases). The CDR3 spans 14 residues. Germline assignment: CDR1 SEHNR and CDR2 FQNEAQ (reference sequence). V was cut by 3 bases and J by 3 bases, with 11 bases left in between. CDR3 bases: TGTGCCAGCAGCTTTCGGCCTAGCGAAGAGACCCAGTACTTC. This codes for CASSFRPSEETQYF.

This clone was counted between two and nine times. V is TRBV5-5 and J is TRBJ2-2; possibly TRBD1 for D (6 bases). Germline V lookup: CDR1 SGHKS, CDR2 YYEKEE (reference sequence). V lost 7 bases and J 4 bases, leaving 11 bases between the germline ends. CDR3 size: 13 residues. In DNA, the CDR3 is TGTGCCAGCTCCACAGGGATCACCGGGGAGCTGTTTTTT. Protein product: CASSTGITGELFF.

This clone was recorded a few times. This sequence joins TRBV6-5 and TRBJ2-3; the D is unclear. CDR1 and CDR2 from the germline V gene are MNHEY and SVGAGI. The CDR3 extends over 14 amino acids. Trimming stripped 8 bases from V and 0 bases from J, with 12 bases between. The CDR3: CASWAGRSTDTQYF. Written as DNA, the CDR3 is TGTGCCAGCTGGGCCGGGCGCAGCACAGATACGCAGTATTTT.

The V and J genes are TRBV5-1 and TRBJ2-1; 7 nucleotides agree with TRBD1. This CDR3 region has 14 residues. Germline CDR1 SGHRS, CDR2 YFSETQ. Losses at the gene ends were 0 bases for V and 7 bases for J; bases not matched to a gene: 4. The CDR3, as DNA: TGCGCCAGCAGCTTGGACGGGACAGAGAATGAGCAGTTCTTC. Its translation is CASSLDGTENEQFF.

This clone turned up a few times. The genes are TRBV10-3 and TRBJ1-5; D unclear. V shed 5 bases and J shed 0 bases, with 17 bases lying between them. The CDR3 has 17 amino acids. The V gene's germline CDR1 is ENHRY and CDR2 SYGVKD. CDR3 protein: CAISSGRSEYSNQPQHF. The CDR3 coding sequence is TGTGCCATCAGTAGTGGTAGGTCAGAGTATAGCAATCAGCCCCAGCATTTT.

CDR3: CASSLVGRENEQFF. The CDR3 DNA reads as TGTGCCAGCAGCTTAGTCGGGAGGGAGAATGAGCAGTTCTTC. V usage is TRBV11-2 and J usage is TRBJ2-1, with TRBD2 identical over 8 bases. This CDR3 comprises 14 residues. With 1 base clipped from V and 7 bases from J, the junction kept 3 bases outside the gene matches. Germline V gene data show CDR1 as SGHAT and CDR2 as FQNNGV. Based on the CDR3 plus reference TRBV11-2 and TRBJ2-1, the full variable domain is EAGVAQSPRYKIIEKRQSVAFWCNPISGHATLYWYQQILGQGPKLLIQFQNNGVVDDSQLPKDRFSAERLKGVDSTLKIQPAKLEDSAVYLCASSLVGRENEQFFGPGTRLTVL.

This chain uses TRBV30 with TRBJ2-5; TRBD2 matches 9 bases. The J call is in doubt because the DNA end fits TRBJ2-7 better. Germline CDR1 and CDR2: GTSNPN and SVGIG (reference sequence). The CDR3 totals 15 residues. CDR3 DNA sequence: TGTGCCTGGAGATCCGGGACTAGCACCTCCTACGAGCAGTACTTC. The encoded protein is CAWRSGTSTSYEQYF.

The gene calls are TRBV2 and TRBJ1-5; 8 bases are shared with TRBD1. The germline V gene has CDR1 SNHLY and CDR2 FYNNEI. CDR3 length: 14 amino acids. J was trimmed by 7 bases and V by 3 bases; bases with no gene match: 5. CDR3: CASSEDRAEQPQHF. The CDR3 DNA follows: TGTGCCAGCAGTGAGGACAGGGCGGAACAGCCCCAGCATTTT.

This chain connects TRBV6-1 to TRBJ2-3; TRBD1 aligns across 7 bases. The CDR3 runs to 14 residues. The ends lost 6 bases at V and 2 bases at J; junction bases unmatched: 5. CDR1 and CDR2 (germline): MNHNS, SASEGT. The CDR3 reads CASSSGQITDTQYF. The CDR3 DNA is TGTGCCAGCAGCTCGGGACAGATCACAGATACGCAGTATTTT.

This chain uses TRBV6-5 with TRBJ1-3; D call uncertain. From germline, CDR1 is MNHEY and CDR2 SVGAGI. V lost 7 bases, J lost 0 bases, and 10 bases lay in between. The CDR3 runs to 14 residues. CDR3 region: CASILQPSGNTIYF. CDR3 sequence (DNA): TGTGCCAGCATCCTACAGCCCTCTGGAAACACCATATATTTT.

J is TRBJ2-7 and V is TRBV19; 8 nucleotides agree with TRBD2. The CDR3 extends over 12 amino acids. Trimming at V came to 5 bases and at J to 5 bases, leaving 2 bases not matched to a gene. The germline V gene has CDR1 LNHDA and CDR2 SQIVND (reference sequence). The CDR3 DNA sequence: TGTGCCAGTAGTCGGGAGGGTGACGAGCAGTACTTC. This translates into CASSREGDEQYF.